The entry below describes one T cell receptor (beta chain). An end of the junction does not agree with germline; a read error may underlie this. The CDR3 runs to 16 residues. Germline V gives CDR1 SGHAT, CDR2 FQDESV (reference sequence). Original data processing: Estimation of nucleated cell counts relied on the amplification of reference gene primers. The method was immunoSEQ multiplex PCR; TCRdb's version includes in-frame clones alone and lacks a portion of them. That table furnishes V, J and clone size, whereas the DNA furnished D and trimming. The table has over 100,000 clones, about four fifths seen once. This sample stems from a study of blood T cell repertoires in COVID-19. Across the whole study: The United States, Italy and Spain were the sources of the acute and convalescent COVID-19 samples. T cells, B-cell-depleted T cells, or PBMCs supplied cDNA or gDNA.

The chain employs TRBV11-1 and TRBJ2-1; a weak D match, TRBD2 (7 bases). Material: peripheral blood. The receptor was isolated from an elderly woman with acute or convalescent COVID-19. The CDR3 loop is CASSLQRGGFYDEQFF. In DNA, the CDR3 is TGTGCCAGCAGCTTACAAAGGGGGGGATTCTACGATGAGCAGTTCTTC.